The entry that follows covers one TCR beta chain sequence. What it recognizes is unknown. The immunoSEQ assay was version 4, run in survey mode. Clones were read by immunoSEQ multiplex PCR, and TCRdb kept only the in-frame ones, dropping some. The repertoire has about 40,000 clones, 65% to 85% of them found once; the top ten carry around 1.5%. Stimulation used 9 to 10 ug/mL lysate from CMV-infected fibroblasts. Memory cells lacking CD40L and CD69 with high CD45RO were sorted. Inclusion required CMV-positive serology and CD4+ counts above 400 cells/uL. Anti-CD28/CD49d costimulation, CD40-blocking antibody and enfuvirtide were given to CD8-depleted PBMCs for 18 hours. This specimen belongs to a study of persistence of HIV-infected CD4 T cells. Notes on the study in general: Degenerate expanded CDR3beta sequences were enriched among CMV- and Gag-responding cells.

Germline V gives CDR1 KGHSH, CDR2 LQKENI. The CDR3 is 15 amino acids. Trimming stripped 6 bases from V and 0 bases from J, with 13 bases between. The TCR sequence derives from an adult man with HIV who was CMV-seropositive. The specimen comprised CD4+ T cells sorted from PBMCs after approximately 19-hour stimulation, sampled from a patient who received antiretroviral therapy. V is TRBV18 and J is TRBJ2-3; D not resolved. The CDR3 here is CASSESIGSTDTQYF. DNA for the CDR3: TGTGCCAGCTCCGAAAGCATCGGGAGCACAGATACGCAGTATTTT.